This passage covers 20 T cell receptor beta chains from one sample sequenced in a study of OX40 agonist ivuxolimab in advanced cancers. Sequenced by immunoSEQ multiplex PCR; TCRdb stores in-frame clones only, minus some. The sample lists about 48,000 clones, around nine tenths occurring once. The sequencing used CD4+ or CD8+ T cells sorted from blood, collected in a trial of the OX40 agonist ivuxolimab. The receptor set was obtained from an adult with an advanced solid tumor such as melanoma, head and neck, liver or kidney cancer.

The rearrangement uses TRBV27 and TRBJ2-7, with no clear D. Trimming shortened V by 6 bases and J by 6 bases, and 15 bases separated the two germline ends. Looked up from germline, CDR1 is MNHEY and CDR2 is SMNVEV (reference sequence). There are 13 residues in the CDR3. CDR3 nucleotides: TGTGCCAGCAGCCATACCCCCAATTCCGAGCAGTACTTC. Its translation is CASSHTPNSEQYF.

The sample holds one count of this clone. The chain is built from TRBV5-1 and TRBJ2-7, with D unclear. The CDR3 has 13 residues. Germline values: CDR1 SGHRS, CDR2 YFSETQ. V was trimmed by 4 bases and J by 5 bases, leaving 13 bases between them. CDR3: CASSADGSHEQYF. CDR3 nucleotides: TGCGCCAGCAGCGCGGACGGGTCCCACGAGCAGTACTTC.

The chain is built from TRBV2 and TRBJ2-1; D remains ambiguous. The CDR3 sequence is 15 residues long. Per the germline V gene, CDR1 is SNHLY and CDR2 is FYNNEI. V was pared by 7 bases and J by 0 bases, with 13 bases between. The CDR3 reads CASIRTVNSYNEQFF. In DNA, the CDR3 is TGTGCCAGCATTAGGACGGTGAACTCCTACAATGAGCAGTTCTTC.

This CDR3 reads CASSLLINGATQYF. The CDR3 DNA is TGTGCCAGCAGTTTATTAATTAACGGGGCTACGCAGTATTTT. The genes are TRBV27 and TRBJ2-3; D might be TRBD1 or TRBD2, each matching 5 bases. V was trimmed by 1 base and J by 8 bases, leaving 13 bases between them. The CDR3 sequence is 14 residues long. Germline loops: CDR1 MNHEY, CDR2 SMNVEV (reference sequence).

The rearrangement uses TRBV9 and TRBJ1-2; D may be TRBD1 (5 bases). This CDR3 is built from 13 residues. From germline, CDR1 is SGDLS and CDR2 YYNGEE. Trimming removed 3 bases at V and 2 bases at J, with 8 bases between. The CDR3 region is CASSETENYGYTF. In DNA, the CDR3 is TGTGCCAGCAGCGAGACAGAGAACTATGGCTACACCTTC.

The chain employs TRBV9 and TRBJ1-1; tentative D call: TRBD1 (5 bases). Per the germline V gene, CDR1 is SGDLS and CDR2 is YYNGEE. Trimming took 4 bases from V and 0 from J, leaving 16 bases between them. There are 16 residues in the CDR3. This CDR3 is CASSPAGLEVNTEAFF. The CDR3, as DNA: TGTGCCAGCAGCCCTGCGGGGCTAGAGGTGAACACTGAAGCTTTCTTT.

The V call is TRBV30, the J call TRBJ1-1; D perhaps matches TRBD1 (5 bases). The CDR3 totals 12 residues. V gave up 0 bases and J gave up 6 bases, with 8 bases separating them. CDR1 is GTSNPN, CDR2 SVGIG, per germline (reference sequence). In DNA form, the CDR3 reads TGTGCCTGGAGTGTTTCGGGGCCTGAAGCTTTCTTT. Translated: CAWSVSGPEAFF.

The chain uses TRBV15 and TRBJ1-1; D possibly corresponds to TRBD1 (5 bases). Germline CDR1 reads LNHNV; CDR2 reads YYDKDF (reference sequence). V lost 6 bases to trimming and J lost 4 bases, with 9 bases between them. The CDR3 is made up of 12 amino acids. The CDR3 loop is CATRRGGTEAFF. DNA of the CDR3: TGTGCCACCAGGAGGGGAGGCACTGAAGCTTTCTTT.

This sequence joins TRBV27 and TRBJ2-1, with 8 bases aligning to TRBD2. V was pared by 4 bases and J by 4 bases, with 3 bases of the junction left unmatched. The CDR3 has 14 amino acids. Germline CDR1 MNHEY, CDR2 SMNVEV (reference sequence). DNA for the CDR3: TGTGCCAGCAGTTCAGCGGGGGTTTACAATGAGCAGTTCTTC. As protein: CASSSAGVYNEQFF.

The chain is built from TRBV6-5 and TRBJ1-2; D gene ambiguous. This CDR3 is built from 13 residues. V was clipped by 2 bases and J by 8 bases, with 12 bases between them. Germline CDR1 and CDR2: MNHEY and SVGAGI. CDR3 residues: CASSYGNLGGYTF. Written as DNA, the CDR3 is TGTGCCAGCAGTTACGGCAACCTGGGGGGCTACACCTTC.

The CDR3 loop reads CASSYARQGAEAFF. CDR3 sequence (DNA): TGTGCCAGCAGTTACGCTAGACAGGGAGCTGAAGCTTTCTTT. The J gene is TRBJ1-1, the V gene TRBV6-5; 7 bases fit TRBD1. Germline V gives CDR1 MNHEY, CDR2 SVGAGI. V lost 2 bases, J lost 6 bases, and 6 bases stayed unmatched. The CDR3 runs 14 residues.

V usage is TRBV6-5 and J usage is TRBJ1-4; D is uncertain. CDR1 and CDR2 (germline): MNHEY, SVGAGI. Trimming stripped 5 bases from V and 4 bases from J, with 8 bases between. This CDR3 region has 13 residues. The CDR3 spells CASSVRLNEKLFF. The CDR3 DNA follows: TGTGCCAGCAGTGTCAGACTTAATGAAAAACTGTTTTTT.

CDR3 protein: CASSQDRPSLTTHAPAASPLHF. For the CDR3, the DNA is TGCGCCAGCAGTCAAGACAGGCCATCTCTAACCACCCATGCCCCCGCCGCTTCACCCCTCCACTTT. The chain is built from TRBV23-1 and TRBJ1-6; D is possibly TRBD1 (6 bases). TRBV23-1 falls under the ORF class, with uncertain function. The V and J ends lost 2 bases and 9 bases respectively, with 35 bases between them. The CDR3 is made up of 22 amino acids.

This clone is labeled as medium-sized. The rearrangement links TRBV4-1 to TRBJ1-3, with unresolved D. Trimming pared 4 bases from V and 4 bases from J, leaving 8 bases between. Germline V lookup: CDR1 MGHRA, CDR2 YSYEKL. CDR3 length: 13 residues. Here the CDR3 DNA reads TGCGCCAGCAGCCGATTGGAGGGAAACACCATATATTTT. Its translation is CASSRLEGNTIYF.

The chain uses TRBV6-1 and TRBJ2-7, with D possibly being TRBD2 (5 bases). The CDR3 contains 16 residues. Germline loops: CDR1 MNHNS, CDR2 SASEGT. The V end lost 1 base, the J end lost 4 bases, and 17 bases lay between the germline ends. The CDR3 DNA sequence: TGTGCCAGCAGTGAAGAGAGGGAAGGGATCTGGTACGAGCAGTACTTC. It codes for CASSEEREGIWYEQYF.

This clone was seen once. This CDR3 is CASSSPGGLNYGYTF. The CDR3 DNA reads as TGTGCCAGCAGCTCTCCAGGGGGGCTTAACTATGGCTACACCTTC. The rearrangement links TRBV5-6 to TRBJ1-2, with 7 positions matching TRBD1. Germline V lookup: CDR1 SGHDT, CDR2 YYEEEE. The CDR3 consists of 15 residues. Unmatched junction bases numbered 6, after V lost 3 bases and J lost 1 base. Complete variable domain (other parts from reference TRBV5-6 and TRBJ1-2): DAGVTQSPTHLIKTRGQQVTLRCSPKSGHDTVSWYQQALGQGPQFIFQYYEEEERQRGNFPDRFSGHQFPNYSSELNVNALLLGDSALYLCASSSPGGLNYGYTFGSGTRLTVV.

The chain is built from TRBV5-6 and TRBJ2-5; 9 bases map to TRBD2. The junction had 5 bases not matched to a gene; V was cut back by 0 bases and J by 2 bases. The CDR3 runs to 16 residues. From germline, CDR1 is SGHDT and CDR2 YYEEEE. Here the CDR3 reads CASSLAPLAGQETQYF. DNA for the CDR3: TGTGCCAGCAGCTTGGCCCCCCTAGCGGGACAAGAGACCCAGTACTTC.

V usage is TRBV11-3 and J usage is TRBJ2-7; D may be TRBD1 or TRBD2 (5 bases each). Germline CDR1 and CDR2: SGHNT and YENEEA. V shed 4 bases and J shed 3 bases, with 10 bases lying between them. The CDR3 loop spans 13 amino acids. CDR3 sequence (DNA): TGTGCCAGCAGCTCGCATGGGGGCTACGAGCAGTACTTC. Its translation: CASSSHGGYEQYF.

The V and J genes are TRBV13 and TRBJ1-4; D is unclear. V was shortened by 0 bases and J by 15 bases, with 14 bases between the two germline ends. Per germline, CDR1 PRHDT and CDR2 FYEKMQ (reference sequence). The CDR3 is 13 residues long. CDR3 nucleotide sequence: TGTGCCAGCAGCTTAGGCCGAGGAGGGTACGTGTTTTTT. Its protein is CASSLGRGGYVFF.

The chain is built from TRBV28 and TRBJ2-2; TRBD2 matches at 9 bases. Germline lookup yields CDR1 MDHEN and CDR2 SYDVKM. Unmatched junction bases numbered 9, after V lost 3 bases and J lost 4 bases. The CDR3 is made up of 17 amino acids. The CDR3 nucleotides read TGTGCCAGCAGTTTCCCTAGCGGGGCCCGAATCACCGGGGAGCTGTTTTTT. Protein: CASSFPSGARITGELFF.